One and the same sample provided the 26 T cell receptor beta chains below, sequenced in a study of a mutant IDH1 vaccine in newly diagnosed glioma. Documented time point: baseline, week 1 (first vaccination visit). Indicated treatment: pre-vaccination baseline after standard-of-care therapy. Clones were read by immunoSEQ multiplex PCR, and TCRdb kept only the in-frame ones, dropping some. Of tens of thousands of clones listed, over 70% are singletons. Sequencing was performed on PBMCs, taken from a glioma patient treated with radiotherapy, temozolomide or both. The receptor set was obtained from a man between 25 and 39 years old with glioma.

The chain has TRBV5-1 and TRBJ2-1, with TRBD1 identical over 11 bases. The length of the CDR3 is 14 residues. Germline V lookup: CDR1 SGHRS, CDR2 YFSETQ. V was clipped by 1 base and J by 9 bases; unmatched bases: 3. CDR3 sequence: CASSLRTGGREQFF. Written as DNA, the CDR3 is TGCGCCAGCAGCTTGCGGACAGGGGGCCGTGAGCAGTTCTTC.

The chain uses TRBV6-1 and TRBJ2-2, with D perhaps TRBD2 (6 bases). This CDR3 has 14 amino acids. The germline V and J ends were trimmed by 1 base and 6 bases, with 9 bases remaining between them. Germline V gene lookup returns CDR1 MNHNS and CDR2 SASEGT. The DNA for the CDR3 is TGTGCCAGCAGTGAAGGGTGGGAGGCCGGGGAGCTGTTTTTT. This sequence encodes CASSEGWEAGELFF.

This chain links TRBV27 with TRBJ2-5; 9 nucleotides agree with TRBD2. CDR3 length: 16 amino acids. Germline V CDR1 and CDR2: MNHEY, SMNVEV (reference sequence). With V trimmed by 2 bases and J by 4 bases, 8 bases remained unmatched. CDR3 residues: CASSLLGGGAVETQYF. The DNA for the CDR3 is TGTGCCAGCAGTTTACTGGGCGGGGGGGCAGTAGAGACCCAGTACTTC.

This rearrangement joins TRBV7-9 to TRBJ2-6; TRBD2 matches at 7 bases. The length of the CDR3 is 16 residues. From germline, CDR1 is SEHNR and CDR2 FQNEAQ (reference sequence). Unmatched junction bases numbered 5, after V lost 2 bases and J lost 4 bases. CDR3 coding DNA: TGTGCCAGCAGCTTAAGCCTAGCGGAGGGGGCCAACGTCCTGACTTTC. Protein: CASSLSLAEGANVLTF.

This clone has only a few counts. The rearrangement joins TRBV10-1 to TRBJ2-1; D may correspond to TRBD1 or TRBD2 (6 bases each). There are 14 residues in the CDR3. With 9 bases removed from V and 0 bases from J, the gap between germline ends came to 12 bases. Germline V gene sequence: CDR1 WNHNN, CDR2 SYGVQD (reference sequence). The CDR3 protein is CARGGPGSYNEQFF. CDR3 bases: TGCGCCAGGGGGGGCCCGGGCTCCTACAATGAGCAGTTCTTC.

This clone occurred once. The chain recombines TRBV7-2 with TRBJ1-6; 7 bases line up with TRBD1. With 5 bases clipped from V and 7 bases from J, the junction kept 8 bases outside the gene matches. The CDR3 is made up of 15 amino acids. Germline assignment: CDR1 SGHTA and CDR2 FQGNSA. The CDR3 spells CASSLQGTGNSPLHF. The CDR3 DNA follows: TGTGCCAGCAGCCTACAGGGGACGGGGAATTCACCCCTCCACTTT.

This clone has a single count. The J gene is TRBJ2-5, the V gene TRBV5-1; possible D gene TRBD1, 5 bases. Germline assignment: CDR1 SGHRS and CDR2 YFSETQ. The ends were cut back, 4 bases at V and 1 base at J, with 8 bases in the middle. The CDR3 extends over 13 amino acids. CDR3: CASSPDIQETQYF. CDR3 DNA: TGCGCCAGCAGCCCGGACATCCAAGAGACCCAGTACTTC.

This clone occurred a few times. This chain links TRBV4-2 with TRBJ2-2, with 11 bases fitting TRBD2. V lost 5 bases, J lost 3 bases, and 5 bases stayed unmatched. The CDR3 runs 16 residues. Germline lookup yields CDR1 LGHNA and CDR2 YNFKEQ. The CDR3 sequence: CASSKIAGGDTGELFF. For the CDR3, the DNA is TGTGCCAGCAGCAAGATAGCGGGAGGGGACACCGGGGAGCTGTTTTTT.

The chain combines TRBV30 with TRBJ2-6; 11 bases are a match to TRBD1. The CDR3 contains 18 residues. V shed 4 bases and J 4 bases; nucleotides not matched to a gene: 12. Germline V lookup: CDR1 GTSNPN, CDR2 SVGIG (reference sequence). CDR3 sequence (DNA): TGTGCCTGGACACGGACAGGGGGCCCCTTTCTGGGGGCCAACGTCCTGACTTTC. Its translation is CAWTRTGGPFLGANVLTF.

A single count supports this clone. This rearrangement joins TRBV6-5 to TRBJ2-3, with 8 nucleotides matching TRBD2. The germline V gene encodes CDR1 MNHEY and CDR2 SVGAGI. This CDR3 region has 14 residues. J gave up 1 base and V 6 bases, and 3 bases lay outside the gene matches. CDR3 DNA sequence: TGTGCCAGCAGCCTGACTAGCGGCACAGATACGCAGTATTTT. Translation: CASSLTSGTDTQYF.

The V gene is TRBV5-1, the J gene TRBJ2-1, with TRBD1 matching over 8 bases. The CDR3 sequence is 18 residues long. The J segment lost 0 bases and the V segment lost 3 bases, leaving 11 bases of the junction unmatched. The V gene's germline CDR1 is SGHRS and CDR2 YFSETQ. DNA for the CDR3: TGCGCCAGCAGCTCAGACAGGGGAATCACGTTCTCCTACAATGAGCAGTTCTTC. Translated: CASSSDRGITFSYNEQFF.

The chain carries TRBV9 and TRBJ2-7, with 7 bases aligning to TRBD1. This CDR3 region has 15 residues. V lost 4 bases and J lost 0; bases outside the gene matches: 7. Germline V gene lookup returns CDR1 SGDLS and CDR2 YYNGEE. The CDR3 nucleotides read TGTGCCAGCAGCCCGACAGGGCTAAACTCCTACGAGCAGTACTTC. Amino acid sequence: CASSPTGLNSYEQYF.

The V gene is TRBV6-6, the J gene TRBJ2-7, with 7 bases that match TRBD1. V shed 8 bases and J 4 bases; nucleotides not matched to a gene: 11. CDR1 and CDR2 (germline): MNHNY, SVGAGI (reference sequence). The CDR3 runs to 14 residues. CDR3 amino acids: CASSPKTGNYEQYF. Here the CDR3 DNA reads TGTGCCAGCTCCCCTAAGACAGGGAATTACGAGCAGTACTTC.

The chain carries TRBV27 and TRBJ2-1, with D tentatively TRBD1 or TRBD2 (5 bases each). Deletions cut 2 bases from V and 9 bases from J, with 26 bases between. This CDR3 contains 18 residues. CDR1 is MNHEY, CDR2 SMNVEV, per germline (reference sequence). CDR3 loop: CASSLRFPGLTPGGEQFF. CDR3 DNA sequence: TGTGCCAGCAGTTTAAGGTTTCCGGGCCTAACACCTGGGGGTGAGCAGTTCTTC.

This sequence joins TRBV19 and TRBJ2-2; 7 nucleotides align to TRBD1. The CDR3 spans 15 residues. With V trimmed by 7 bases and J by 0 bases, 5 bases remained unmatched. Germline CDR1 LNHDA, CDR2 SQIVND (reference sequence). The CDR3 region is CASNQRGPNTGELFF. In DNA form, the CDR3 reads TGTGCCAGTAACCAAAGGGGGCCGAACACCGGGGAGCTGTTTTTT.

This clone was seen a few times. This sequence joins TRBV15 and TRBJ1-5; maybe TRBD1 (5 bases). This CDR3 region has 14 residues. Germline lookup yields CDR1 LNHNV and CDR2 YYDKDF (reference sequence). Trimming cost V 5 bases and J 5 bases, with 13 bases left between them. CDR3 amino acids: CATSLRQGDQPQHF. The CDR3 DNA is TGTGCCACCAGCTTACGGCAGGGCGATCAGCCCCAGCATTTT.

The chain recombines TRBV2 with TRBJ1-1, with D maybe TRBD1 (5 bases). CDR3 length: 13 residues. V was clipped by 6 bases and J by 1 base, with 9 bases between them. In germline, CDR1 is SNHLY, CDR2 FYNNEI. The CDR3 nucleotides are TGTGCCAGCAGGACAGAGGCGAACACTGAAGCTTTCTTT. Translated: CASRTEANTEAFF.

For the CDR3, the DNA is TGTGCCAGCAGCATCAGTCCCACCGTTAACTATGGCTACACCTTC. This sequence encodes CASSISPTVNYGYTF. The chain uses TRBV9 and TRBJ1-2; D is undetermined. The CDR3 sequence is 15 residues long. V was pared by 4 bases and J by 1 base, with 14 bases between. Germline CDR1 is SGDLS and CDR2 is YYNGEE.

V is TRBV15 and J is TRBJ2-1, with 8 bases identical to TRBD2. The CDR3 spans 17 residues. Germline lookup yields CDR1 LNHNV and CDR2 YYDKDF (reference sequence). V shed 2 bases and J 4 bases; nucleotides not matched to a gene: 10. Written as DNA, the CDR3 is TGTGCCACCAGCAGACTCCTTACTAGCGGAGATTACAATGAGCAGTTCTTC. Translating it yields CATSRLLTSGDYNEQFF.

The chain carries TRBV30 and TRBJ1-2; 7 bases fit TRBD1. Germline assignment: CDR1 GTSNPN and CDR2 SVGIG (reference sequence). CDR3 size: 14 residues. V dropped 5 bases and J dropped 8; count of bases not matched to a gene: 14. CDR3 in DNA: TGTGCCTGGGACGAGGGACAGCCTCATGGGGGCTACACCTTC. Translated, it gives CAWDEGQPHGGYTF.

The sample holds a few counts of this clone. The rearrangement uses TRBV6-6 and TRBJ1-1; D not resolved. Germline loops: CDR1 MNHNY, CDR2 SVGAGI (reference sequence). Trimming left V 4 bases short and J 4 bases short, with 7 bases between. This CDR3 is built from 12 residues. The DNA for the CDR3 is TGTGCCAGCAGTTTGGCGGCCACTGAAGCTTTCTTT. Its protein is CASSLAATEAFF.

The chain is built from TRBV5-8 and TRBJ1-5; 9 bases line up with TRBD1. The CDR3 has 14 amino acids. The ends lost 6 bases at V and 7 bases at J; junction bases unmatched: 8. CDR1 and CDR2 (germline): SGHTS, YDEGEE. The CDR3 DNA sequence: TGTGCCAGCAACCCGGGACAGGGTCGGCAGCCCCAGCATTTT. It encodes CASNPGQGRQPQHF. Full variable domain (missing parts from reference TRBV5-8 and TRBJ1-5): EAGVTQSPTHLIKTRGQQATLRCSPISGHTSVYWYQQALGLGLQFLLWYDEGEERNRGNFPPRFSGRQFPNYSSELNVNALELEDSALYLCASNPGQGRQPQHFGDGTRLSIL.

CDR3 amino acids: CASSLLTTKVAEAFF. DNA for the CDR3: TGTGCCAGCAGCCTCCTTACGACAAAAGTGGCTGAAGCTTTCTTT. The genes are TRBV5-6 and TRBJ1-1; D remains ambiguous. The CDR3 is 15 amino acids. With 4 bases removed from V and 6 bases from J, the gap between germline ends came to 19 bases. Germline V gene data show CDR1 as SGHDT and CDR2 as YYEEEE.

The chain joins TRBV6-1 to TRBJ1-1; D is undetermined. This CDR3 contains 15 residues. V lost 3 bases and J lost 0, with 11 bases in between. Germline V lookup: CDR1 MNHNS, CDR2 SASEGT. The CDR3 reads CASSERPVMNTEAFF. Here the CDR3 DNA reads TGTGCCAGCAGTGAGCGTCCAGTTATGAACACTGAAGCTTTCTTT.

CDR3 DNA: TGTGCCAGTAGTATGGAACCAGCATACGAGCAGTACTTC. This translates into CASSMEPAYEQYF. V is TRBV19 and J is TRBJ2-7; D not certain. The V gene's germline CDR1 is LNHDA and CDR2 SQIVND (reference sequence). This CDR3 contains 13 residues. The V gene lost 3 bases and the J gene lost 4 bases, with 10 bases spanning the gap.

The chain recombines TRBV4-3 with TRBJ2-1; either TRBD1 or TRBD2 may fit D (5 bases each). Looked up from germline, CDR1 is LGHNA and CDR2 is YSLEER. The CDR3 runs to 18 residues. The V and J ends lost 1 base and 5 bases respectively, with 21 bases between them. The CDR3 nucleotides are TGCGCCAGCAGCCAAGCCGGAATCGGGACCAAGTCCCACAATGAGCAGTTCTTC. It translates to CASSQAGIGTKSHNEQFF.